This T cell receptor (beta chain) appears in the sequencing data of a study of blood T cell repertoires in COVID-19. Study-level information: T cells, B-cell-depleted T cells, or PBMCs supplied cDNA or gDNA.

As processed by the authors: Estimates of nucleated cell counts were drawn from the amplification of reference gene primers. Produced via immunoSEQ multiplex PCR; TCRdb's table is partial and in-frame only. The V and J calls and clone size were taken over from that table, and D and trimming were inferred from the DNA. This table has approximately 240,000 clones, 65% to 85% appearing once. Germline values: CDR1 SGHNT, CDR2 YENEEA. V dropped 5 bases and J dropped 2 bases, with 13 bases sitting between them. CDR3 size: 15 residues. This receptor was identified in a woman in her 40s with active or convalescent COVID-19. Sequences were obtained from peripheral blood. The chain carries TRBV11-3 and TRBJ1-3; D remains unclear. DNA for the CDR3: TGTGCCAGCAGCGGAATGGGAGGACCTGGAAACACCATATATTTT. It codes for CASSGMGGPGNTIYF.